The following is a TCR beta chain sequence with its context. These data come from a study of blood T cell repertoires in COVID-19. Looking at the study overall: Whether acute or convalescent, the COVID-19 samples came from the United States, Italy and Spain. PBMCs, B-cell-depleted T cells, or T cells provided the cDNA or gDNA that made up the material.

V lost 4 bases and J lost 2; bases outside the gene matches: 4. Germline V CDR1 and CDR2: SGHRS, YFSETQ. The CDR3 is made up of 15 amino acids. In the study's own analysis: Reference gene primer amplification gave estimated nucleated cell counts. The data were produced by immunoSEQ multiplex PCR, yet TCRdb's version contains in-frame clones alone and is incomplete. The V and J calls and clone size were taken over from that table, and D and trimming were inferred from the DNA. Among approximately 190,000 clones listed, 75% to 90% were seen once. The receptor's source is a man in his sixties with acute or convalescent COVID-19. The chain has TRBV5-1 and TRBJ1-3; 9 bases are shared with TRBD1. The sample comprised peripheral blood. Here the CDR3 reads CASSAQGAPGNTIYF. In DNA form, the CDR3 reads TGCGCCAGCAGCGCACAGGGGGCTCCTGGAAACACCATATATTTT.